The present TCR beta chain was sequenced within a study of T cell responses to AZD1222 COVID-19 vaccine. Second-dose timings of about 4 or about 12 weeks were pooled. CDR1 and CDR2 from the germline V gene are ENHRY and SYGVKD. CDR3 length equals 19 residues. V was clipped by 0 bases and J by 6 bases; unmatched bases: 17. TCRdb's table, derived via immunoSEQ multiplex PCR, lists solely in-frame clones and lacks some. In the table there are 250,000 to 300,000 clones, 85% to 95% of which are singletons. Findings and caveats of the study: White British people made up most donors, females outnumbered males, and clonal diversity was possibly underestimated. Reports indicate that nearly half of spike-specific TCRs are directed at unmutated variant regions.

This clone was picked up one time. The target antigen is unknown. The sequencing here drew on peripheral blood, taken 28 days after the second AZD1222 dose. The genes are TRBV10-3 and TRBJ1-5; the match to TRBD1 covers 7 bases. The TCR sequence derives from an adult who received the AZD1222 COVID-19 vaccine. The CDR3 here is CAISESRGQGEALGQPQHF. For the CDR3, the DNA is TGTGCCATCAGTGAGTCGAGAGGGCAGGGGGAAGCTCTAGGTCAGCCCCAGCATTTT.